The clone carrying this T cell receptor beta chain was recorded at least ten times. RNA transcripts gave rise to amplified TCR beta CDR3 regions. During a first-round RT-PCR of the TCR CDR3, the HTBI primer set was used. TCRdb reprocessed the multiplex PCR reads via MiXCR and lists one record per CDR3 protein. This repertoire shows some 380,000 distinct CDR3 sequences, approximately 12% found once; its top ten account for roughly 20%. This entry is derived from a study of T cells in Graves' hyperthyroidism and ophthalmopathy. V was shortened by 5 bases and J by 8 bases, with 11 bases between the two germline ends. This CDR3 region has 12 residues. Germline assignment: CDR1 SGHTA and CDR2 FQGTGA.

This receptor was obtained from a man younger than 40 with Graves' hyperthyroidism that later progressed to Graves' ophthalmopathy. Sequenced sample: blood. V usage is TRBV7-3 and J usage is TRBJ2-3; D uncertain. CDR3 amino acids: CASSNLDGTQYF. The CDR3 nucleotides read TGTGCCAGCAGCAACCTAGATGGTACGCAGTATTTT.